This TCR beta chain stems from a study of T cells in Graves' hyperthyroidism and ophthalmopathy. This clonotype has at least ten counts. Used for diagnoses were clinical symptoms, serum thyroxine and TRAb, thyroid ultrasound and orbital computed tomography. Researchers amplified the TCR beta CDR3 regions from RNA transcripts. HTBI primers drove first-round RT-PCR of the TCR CDR3. TCRdb re-derived calls from the multiplex PCR reads in MiXCR, one entry per CDR3 protein. The sample yields some 200,000 distinct CDR3 sequences, about a sixth seen once. This CDR3 spans 11 amino acids. CDR1 is DFQATT and CDR2 is SNEGSKA in the germline V gene (reference sequence). Trimming took off 8 bases at V and 7 bases at J, with 12 bases between the two ends.

The sample comprised blood. The source of this sequence is a woman aged 50 to 60 with Graves' hyperthyroidism. This chain uses TRBV20-1 with TRBJ2-1; D could derive from TRBD1 or TRBD2 (5 bases each). This chain's CDR3 is CSFHGGNEQFF. The CDR3 DNA reads TGCAGTTTCCATGGGGGTAATGAGCAGTTCTTC.